These 10 T cell receptor beta chains share one sample of origin, sequenced in a study of CD8 T cells in ankylosing spondylitis. TCRdb used MiXCR to reprocess the 5' RACE reads, holding one entry per CDR3 protein. Of fewer than 450,000 distinct CDR3 sequences in the sample, 15% to 20% were seen once. The study's findings and limits: Ankylosing spondylitis blood seemed to carry a telltale TCR beta motif made of several highly homologous variants.

For these receptors, no antigen is known. Sequencing was carried out using blood, either unsorted or a sorted T cell fraction (not recorded which). These receptors were taken from a male donor with ankylosing spondylitis.

The CDR3 DNA follows: TGCAGTGCAGCCCGGGACAGTGAAGCTTTCTTT. It is translated as CSAARDSEAFF. V is TRBV20-1 and J is TRBJ1-1; 7 nucleotides align to TRBD1. This CDR3 spans 11 amino acids. Trimming at V came to 6 bases and at J to 7 bases, leaving 5 bases not matched to a gene. Germline V gives CDR1 DFQATT, CDR2 SNEGSKA (reference sequence).

The J gene is TRBJ2-7, the V gene TRBV2; TRBD2 might be the D (5 bases). The CDR3 totals 15 residues. Germline V gene lookup returns CDR1 SNHLY and CDR2 FYNNEI. The V and J ends lost 3 bases and 3 bases respectively, with 15 bases between them. CDR3 sequence: CASSESWTGIYEQYF. CDR3 in DNA: TGTGCCAGCAGTGAGAGTTGGACGGGGATCTACGAGCAGTACTTC. The whole variable domain, filled in from reference TRBV2 and TRBJ2-7, reads EPEVTQTPSHQVTQMGQEVILRCVPISNHLYFYWYRQILGQKVEFLVSFYNNEISEKSEIFDDQFSVERPDGSNFTLKIRSTKLEDSAMYFCASSESWTGIYEQYFGPGTRLTVT.

This chain links TRBV11-2 with TRBJ2-5; the match to TRBD2 covers 14 bases. Trimming took 5 bases from V and 4 from J; bases not matched to a gene: 12. Germline loops: CDR1 SGHAT, CDR2 FQNNGV. This CDR3 is 18 amino acids long. CDR3 sequence (DNA): TGTGCCAGCAGCCGTCCCGGGACTAGCGGGAGCGGCGGAGAGACCCAGTACTTC. Protein product: CASSRPGTSGSGGETQYF.

This clonotype was seen a few times. The V call is TRBV2, the J call TRBJ1-2, with unresolved D. The CDR3 runs to 13 residues. Trimming cost V 5 bases and J 8 bases, with 15 bases left between them. The germline gives CDR1 SNHLY, CDR2 FYNNEI. CDR3 coding DNA: TGTGCCAGCAGTCCCCGGGGTGTCAGGGGCTACACCTTC. Translating gives CASSPRGVRGYTF.

The rearrangement uses TRBV27 and TRBJ2-7; TRBD2 matches at 12 bases. The CDR3 totals 15 residues. Per germline, CDR1 MNHEY and CDR2 SMNVEV (reference sequence). V trimming: 9 bases; J trimming: 7 bases; junction bases outside the gene matches: 13. The CDR3 protein is CASPEEGLAGLEQYF. The CDR3 DNA reads TGTGCCAGTCCTGAGGAAGGACTAGCGGGATTAGAGCAGTACTTC.

This clonotype was seen more than once but under ten times. The chain carries TRBV6-2 or TRBV6-3 and TRBJ2-1; perhaps TRBD2 as D (5 bases). The V gene's germline CDR1 is MNHEY and CDR2 SVGEGT. The length of the CDR3 is 15 residues. V was trimmed by 5 bases and J by 5 bases, leaving 16 bases between them. In DNA form, the CDR3 reads TGTGCCAGCAGTCCCGGCGGGCAGGCAAACAATGAGCAGTTCTTC. It is translated as CASSPGGQANNEQFF.

The chain recombines TRBV4-2 with TRBJ2-1, with D tentatively TRBD1 or TRBD2 (6 bases each). Between the trimmed V and J ends, which lost 1 base and 4 bases, there was a span of 11 bases. Germline assignment: CDR1 LGHNA and CDR2 YNFKEQ. This CDR3 is 15 amino acids long. In DNA, the CDR3 is TGTGCCAGCAGCCAAGGAGAAGGGGGGTACAATGAGCAGTTCTTC. It encodes CASSQGEGGYNEQFF.

This chain uses TRBV18 with TRBJ1-1; maybe TRBD1 (6 bases). CDR3 length: 14 amino acids. The V end was cut by 0 bases, the J end by 5 bases, with 10 bases between. The germline gives CDR1 KGHSH, CDR2 LQKENI. The CDR3 here is CASSPPNRVTEAFF. CDR3 in DNA: TGTGCCAGCTCACCACCGAACAGGGTAACTGAAGCTTTCTTT.

This clonotype appeared a few times. CDR3 coding DNA: TGTGCCAGCAGCTTTGGCGGGACGGAGACCCAGTACTTC. It yields the protein CASSFGGTETQYF. J is TRBJ2-5 and V is TRBV7-9; perhaps TRBD2 as D (6 bases). The CDR3 runs to 13 residues. V lost 3 bases, J lost 5 bases, and 10 bases lay in between. Germline V CDR1 and CDR2: SEHNR, FQNEAQ (reference sequence).

This chain links TRBV20-1 with TRBJ2-7; D is unresolved. The CDR3 loop spans 12 amino acids. Germline CDR1 reads DFQATT; CDR2 reads SNEGSKA (reference sequence). V was cut by 7 bases and J by 2 bases, with 12 bases left in between. Here the CDR3 DNA reads TGCAGTGAAGCGATTATCACCTACGAGCAGTACTTC. It codes for CSEAIITYEQYF.